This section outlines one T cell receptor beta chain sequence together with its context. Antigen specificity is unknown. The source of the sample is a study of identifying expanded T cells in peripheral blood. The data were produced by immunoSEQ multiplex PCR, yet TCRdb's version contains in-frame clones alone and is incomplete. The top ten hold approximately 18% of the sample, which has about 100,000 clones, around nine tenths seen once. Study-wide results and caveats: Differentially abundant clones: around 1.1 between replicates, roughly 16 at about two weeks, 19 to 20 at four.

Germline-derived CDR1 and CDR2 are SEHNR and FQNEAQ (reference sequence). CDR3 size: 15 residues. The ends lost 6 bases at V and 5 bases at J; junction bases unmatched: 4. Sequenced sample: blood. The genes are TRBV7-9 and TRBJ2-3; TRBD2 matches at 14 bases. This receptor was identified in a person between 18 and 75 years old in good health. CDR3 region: CASSRTSGGRDTQYF. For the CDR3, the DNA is TGTGCCAGCAGTAGGACTAGCGGGGGGAGAGATACGCAGTATTTT.